This T cell receptor beta chain was sequenced in a study of response to subunit inactivated influenza vaccine (dated by TCRdb to 2017 to 2018). Describing the broader study: Deep quantitative T cell receptor repertoire profiling was used in the study to track responses to a trivalent subunit inactivated influenza vaccine. The study at large found these results: According to the authors, only a limited number of new T cells may be recruited by each seasonal influenza vaccination.

Libraries were built with RT-PCR. Data came from an Illumina HiSeq 2500. In TCRdb, the public reads were trimmed at Q25 with fastp and aligned with MiXCR, with productive beta chains retained. Records with the same CDR3 protein are collapsed into one entry carrying the most frequent genes and DNA. This sample has 800,000 or so distinct CDR3 sequences in its table, and approximately 22% of those were observed once. Around 9.6% of the sample comes from the top ten. This clonotype was counted between two and nine times. Its cognate antigen has yet to be identified. Within one base of it there is no much larger clone, and no base qualities were kept. The V end loses 1 base and the J end loses 5 bases, and a stretch of 15 bases separates them. The CDR3 numbers 15 residues from cysteine through phenylalanine. The CDR3 DNA has 45 bases and is translated from base 1. The germline V gene specifies SGHAT as CDR1 and FQNNGV as CDR2.

The receptor was derived from a man aged 45 to 65 who received an inactivated influenza vaccine. Donor details come from another sample of the same person, matched by shared clones. The V and J genes are TRBV11-2 and TRBJ2-7, with the identity of the D gene unclear. This material consisted of PBMCs from blood, taken roughly 5 days after vaccination. The nucleotide sequence reads TGTGCCAGCAGCTTAGGCAGATTTTTGGGCGACGAGCAGTACTTC. The resulting protein is CASSLGRFLGDEQYF.